These T cell receptor beta chains were read from a single sample in a study of blood T cell repertoires in COVID-19. This table comes from immunoSEQ multiplex PCR, and its TCRdb copy is limited to in-frame clones, with some not included. The sample has 310,000 or so clones, about 90% seen once. The sample was PBMCs or T cells enriched from blood (not recorded which). The receptors originated from a woman aged 25-40 years who had recovered from COVID-19. CDR3s leave out the opening cysteine and the closing phenylalanine or tryptophan.

v_call	j_call	cdr3_aa
TRBV29-1	TRBJ1-2	SVTDRADGYT
TRBV14	TRBJ2-5	ASSQDIKRGAPETQY
TRBV18	TRBJ1-1	ASSPRQGITEAF
TRBV6-4	TRBJ1-2	ASSPEEGRGYT
TRBV9	TRBJ2-3	ASSARTSGSTDTQY
TRBV29-1	TRBJ2-1	SAGRDEQF
TRBV3-1/TRBV3-2	TRBJ2-3	ATRESSTDTQY
TRBV12-3/TRBV12-4	TRBJ2-3	ASSLREGDTQY
TRBV25-1	TRBJ2-1	ASSELSGGGVDEQF
TRBV4-3	TRBJ2-5	ASSQDLQGTQY
TRBV6-5	TRBJ2-2	ASSYSTGVNTGELF
TRBV30	TRBJ2-1	AWSRGGAQNEQF
TRBV5-6	TRBJ1-1	ASSLVGQGGLNTEAF
TRBV2	TRBJ2-7	ASSESSDRNEQY
TRBV9	TRBJ1-5	ASSAGWGGSQPQH
TRBV6-6	TRBJ1-1	ASRGARSTSEAF
TRBV25-1	TRBJ2-1	ASSDPLGGGLVNEQF
TRBV2	TRBJ1-1	ASVRDRGMNTEAF
TRBV12-3/TRBV12-4	TRBJ2-7	ASSLGSYEQY
TRBV6-5	TRBJ2-3	ATHYGGADTQY
TRBV7-8	TRBJ1-1	ASSGLSEAF
TRBV9	TRBJ1-3	ASSVDPGGAGNTIY
TRBV11-2	TRBJ1-5	ASSGQDFSNQPQH
TRBV19	TRBJ2-4	ASSISRSGVAKNIQY
TRBV25-1	TRBJ1-1	ASGTGASEAF
TRBV4-3	TRBJ1-2	ASSQEQFHGYT
TRBV20-1	TRBJ1-1	SATGNTEAF
TRBV28	TRBJ2-6	ASSLGEPSGANVLT